The table lists the clone carrying this T cell receptor (beta chain) with many counts. The antigen is unknown. The source of the sample is a study of T cells after yellow fever vaccination. Findings of the study overall: There was a possibility that FACS-sorted repertoires contained abundant clonotypes contaminating from the bulk population. Weaker, the secondary response peaked sooner, at day 5 versus 15. Post-booster repertoires contained most primary-vaccination clones again (roughly 95% CD4, approximately 88% CD8).

Germline-derived CDR1 and CDR2 are SGHKS and YYEKEE (reference sequence). The CDR3 is made up of 12 amino acids. Trimming removed 4 bases from V and 5 bases from J, with 7 bases in between. Template switching by 5'RACE produced TCR cDNA, adding a universal primer site and UMIs. Using its own MiXCR run on the 5' RACE reads, TCRdb lists one record per CDR3 protein. The sample records under 600,000 distinct CDR3 sequences, roughly 14% being singletons. J is TRBJ2-1 and V is TRBV5-5; D not resolved. This clonotype was obtained from a man aged 25-45 years who received the YFV17D yellow fever vaccine. The input for sequencing was PBMCs, taken on the day of the yellow fever booster vaccination. CDR3 bases: TGTGCCAGCAGCCCGGTAGACAATGAGCAGTTCTTC. Protein: CASSPVDNEQFF.